Listed below are T cell receptor beta chains from one sample, sequenced in a study of Ad26.COV2.S vaccination and SARS-CoV-2 variants. TCRdb's table, derived via immunoSEQ multiplex PCR, lists solely in-frame clones and lacks some. The data contain roughly 510,000 clones, around 88% of them singletons. Here the sequenced sample was peripheral blood, taken in a trial of Ad26.COV2.S vaccine versus placebo. The receptors stem from a person aged 18 to 65 who received the Ad26.COV2.S COVID-19 vaccine or a placebo. Both conserved end residues are part of each CDR3. The order of the fields is V gene, D gene, J gene, clone size, CDR3 DNA, CDR3 protein. A D gene is named only where the DNA matches it firmly. A clone size is listed for some rows: how often the clone was seen (once, few, many), or a class if it is expanded.

v_gene: TRBV30
d_gene: NA
j_gene: TRBJ2-3
abundance: NA
CDR3nt: TGTGCCTGGAGTGTAGGTGGGAGTGGAGATACGCAGTATTTT
CDR3aa: CAWSVGGSGDTQYF

v_gene: TRBV5-1
d_gene: NA
j_gene: TRBJ2-7
abundance: NA
CDR3nt: TGCGCCAGCAGCGCCGCGGGTCTCTCCGAGCAGTACTTC
CDR3aa: CASSAAGLSEQYF

v_gene: TRBV28
d_gene: TRBD2
j_gene: TRBJ2-7
abundance: NA
CDR3nt: TGTGCCAGCAGAACCCTAGCGGGAGTGACCTACGAGCAGTACTTC
CDR3aa: CASRTLAGVTYEQYF

v_gene: TRBV10-3
d_gene: TRBD2
j_gene: TRBJ2-7
abundance: NA
CDR3nt: TGTGCCATCGGAGGGCGGGGGAACTACGAGCAGTACTTC
CDR3aa: CAIGGRGNYEQYF

v_gene: TRBV7-2
d_gene: NA
j_gene: TRBJ2-3
abundance: NA
CDR3nt: TGTGCCAGCAGCCTCAAGCGGAGCGGGAGCACAGATACGCAGTATTTT
CDR3aa: CASSLKRSGSTDTQYF

v_gene: TRBV27
d_gene: TRBD2
j_gene: TRBJ2-7
abundance: NA
CDR3nt: TGTGCCAGCAGTTTTTCTAGCGGGAGCTACGAGCAGTACTTC
CDR3aa: CASSFSSGSYEQYF

v_gene: TRBV5-4
d_gene: NA
j_gene: TRBJ1-1
abundance: NA
CDR3nt: TGTGCCAGCAGGCCCTCCTGGGGCACTGAAGCTTTCTTT
CDR3aa: CASRPSWGTEAFF

v_gene: TRBV3-1/TRBV3-2
d_gene: NA
j_gene: TRBJ2-7
abundance: NA
CDR3nt: TGTGCCAGCAGCCAAGTGGTAGCGGAGAACTACGAGCAGTACTTC
CDR3aa: CASSQVVAENYEQYF

v_gene: TRBV9
d_gene: NA
j_gene: TRBJ1-6
abundance: few
CDR3nt: TGCGCTTCCGGGGGCGGGGAAGCGAATTCACCCCTCCACTTT
CDR3aa: CASGGGEANSPLHF

v_gene: TRBV12-5
d_gene: TRBD1
j_gene: TRBJ1-2
abundance: NA
CDR3nt: TGTGCTAGTGGTTTGACAGGGGGATACTATGGCTACACCTTC
CDR3aa: CASGLTGGYYGYTF

v_gene: TRBV30
d_gene: NA
j_gene: TRBJ2-3
abundance: NA
CDR3nt: TGTGCCTGGAGTATAGGGGGCACAGATACGCAGTATTTT
CDR3aa: CAWSIGGTDTQYF

v_gene: TRBV28
d_gene: TRBD1
j_gene: TRBJ1-5
abundance: NA
CDR3nt: TGTGCCAGCAGTTTACCCAACCAGGGGGGTCGGGGTCAGCCCCAGCATTTT
CDR3aa: CASSLPNQGGRGQPQHF

v_gene: TRBV5-8
d_gene: NA
j_gene: TRBJ2-3
abundance: NA
CDR3nt: TGTGCCAGCAGCTTGGACCGAGGCACAGATACGCAGTATTTT
CDR3aa: CASSLDRGTDTQYF

v_gene: TRBV19
d_gene: NA
j_gene: TRBJ2-5
abundance: NA
CDR3nt: TGTGCCAGTAGTCCCTCGAGGGAGACCCAGTACTTC
CDR3aa: CASSPSRETQYF

v_gene: TRBV14
d_gene: TRBD2
j_gene: TRBJ2-1
abundance: once
CDR3nt: TGTGCCAGCAGCCAGGGGGGAACTAGCGCCAGCTACAATGAGCAGTTCTTC
CDR3aa: CASSQGGTSASYNEQFF

v_gene: TRBV5-1
d_gene: NA
j_gene: TRBJ2-1
abundance: NA
CDR3nt: TGCGCCAGCAGCTCACCTGGGCCGCAGTTCTTC
CDR3aa: CASSSPGPQFF

v_gene: TRBV21-1
d_gene: NA
j_gene: TRBJ1-1
abundance: NA
CDR3nt: TGTGCCAGCAACGCGGGGAACTCCTCTCGACTGGAGAACACTGAAGCTTTCTTT
CDR3aa: CASNAGNSSRLENTEAFF

v_gene: TRBV13
d_gene: TRBD2
j_gene: TRBJ2-7
abundance: NA
CDR3nt: TGTGCCAGCAGCTTAGTGGGCCCAGCGGGAGCGGGGGAGCAGTACTTC
CDR3aa: CASSLVGPAGAGEQYF

v_gene: TRBV30
d_gene: NA
j_gene: TRBJ1-1
abundance: NA
CDR3nt: TGTGCCTGGAGTGTCGGGGGGCGCGGTGAAGCTTTCTTT
CDR3aa: CAWSVGGRGEAFF

v_gene: TRBV28
d_gene: TRBD1
j_gene: TRBJ1-1
abundance: NA
CDR3nt: TGTGCCAGCAGTCCCGCGGGACAGGGTCTGAACACTGAAGCTTTCTTT
CDR3aa: CASSPAGQGLNTEAFF

v_gene: TRBV4-3
d_gene: NA
j_gene: TRBJ2-1
abundance: NA
CDR3nt: TGCGCCAGCAGCCAAGATAGCGGCTTTGAGCAGTTCTTC
CDR3aa: CASSQDSGFEQFF

v_gene: TRBV6-5
d_gene: TRBD1
j_gene: TRBJ1-2
abundance: NA
CDR3nt: TGTGCCAGCAGTTACGGAGGGGGCGCGAACTATGGCTACACCTTC
CDR3aa: CASSYGGGANYGYTF

v_gene: TRBV30
d_gene: NA
j_gene: TRBJ1-1
abundance: NA
CDR3nt: TGTGCCTGGAGCCCGGGACCGAGGGCTTTCTTT
CDR3aa: CAWSPGPRAFF

v_gene: TRBV5-6
d_gene: TRBD2
j_gene: TRBJ2-7
abundance: NA
CDR3nt: TGTGCCAGCAGCTTGGCAATTGGGACTAGCGGGTATTCCTACGAGCAGTACTTC
CDR3aa: CASSLAIGTSGYSYEQYF

v_gene: TRBV5-1
d_gene: NA
j_gene: TRBJ2-3
abundance: NA
CDR3nt: TGCGCCAGCAGCTTGCAAGGCGACTATAGCACAGATACGCAGTATTTT
CDR3aa: CASSLQGDYSTDTQYF

v_gene: TRBV28
d_gene: NA
j_gene: TRBJ1-6
abundance: NA
CDR3nt: TGTGCCAGCAGTTTATTGGCCGGGGCAGCGAGTAATTCACCCCTCCACTTT
CDR3aa: CASSLLAGAASNSPLHF

v_gene: TRBV7-2
d_gene: TRBD1
j_gene: TRBJ2-5
abundance: NA
CDR3nt: TGTGCCAGCAGCAGGGGACAGCAAGAGACCCAGTACTTC
CDR3aa: CASSRGQQETQYF

v_gene: TRBV7-9
d_gene: NA
j_gene: TRBJ1-2
abundance: NA
CDR3nt: TGTGCCAGCAGCTTGGGGGAATTGGGCTATGGCTACACCTTC
CDR3aa: CASSLGELGYGYTF

v_gene: TRBV20-1
d_gene: NA
j_gene: TRBJ1-1
abundance: NA
CDR3nt: TGCAGTGCTAGTGTTAGTACGGGGGACACTGAAGCTTTCTTT
CDR3aa: CSASVSTGDTEAFF

v_gene: TRBV3-1/TRBV3-2
d_gene: NA
j_gene: TRBJ2-2
abundance: NA
CDR3nt: TGTGCCAGCAGCCAACCCGGGGCCACCGGGGAGCTGTTTTTT
CDR3aa: CASSQPGATGELFF

v_gene: TRBV29-1
d_gene: NA
j_gene: TRBJ2-2
abundance: NA
CDR3nt: TGCAGCGTCCGGAGGGGAAGGGGGGACACCGGGGAGCTGTTTTTT
CDR3aa: CSVRRGRGDTGELFF

v_gene: TRBV14
d_gene: NA
j_gene: TRBJ2-3
abundance: NA
CDR3nt: TGTGCCAGCAGCCAAGTACGGCGGTTCATGACCACAGATACGCAGTATTTT
CDR3aa: CASSQVRRFMTTDTQYF

v_gene: TRBV7-2
d_gene: NA
j_gene: TRBJ2-5
abundance: NA
CDR3nt: TGTGCCAGCAGCTTAGTGTATCCCCAAGAGACCCAGTACTTC
CDR3aa: CASSLVYPQETQYF

v_gene: TRBV6-5
d_gene: NA
j_gene: TRBJ2-5
abundance: NA
CDR3nt: TGTGCCAGCAGACTAGGGGGAGGGCCGCAAGGGACCCAGTACTTC
CDR3aa: CASRLGGGPQGTQYF

v_gene: TRBV5-5
d_gene: NA
j_gene: TRBJ2-3
abundance: NA
CDR3nt: TGTGCCACTACCTCAGTTCCGAGGGCAGATACGCAGTATTTT
CDR3aa: CATTSVPRADTQYF

v_gene: TRBV28
d_gene: NA
j_gene: TRBJ1-2
abundance: NA
CDR3nt: TGTGCCAGCAGTCCCCCCAGGGGCCGAGGTGGTTATGGCTACACCTTC
CDR3aa: CASSPPRGRGGYGYTF

v_gene: TRBV29-1
d_gene: TRBD1
j_gene: TRBJ1-2
abundance: NA
CDR3nt: TGCAGCGTTAGTAGACAGGGATCTGGCTACACCTTC
CDR3aa: CSVSRQGSGYTF

v_gene: TRBV28
d_gene: NA
j_gene: TRBJ2-5
abundance: NA
CDR3nt: TGTGCCAGCAGTTACGCGGAGACCCAGTACTTC
CDR3aa: CASSYAETQYF

v_gene: TRBV7-8
d_gene: NA
j_gene: TRBJ2-3
abundance: NA
CDR3nt: TGTGCCAGCAGCCCCGACAGCGCTAGCACAGATACGCAGTATTTT
CDR3aa: CASSPDSASTDTQYF

v_gene: TRBV5-6
d_gene: NA
j_gene: TRBJ1-1
abundance: NA
CDR3nt: TGTGCCAGCAGCGGAACACAGGGTCGGGGCACTGAAGCTTTCTTT
CDR3aa: CASSGTQGRGTEAFF

v_gene: TRBV24-1
d_gene: NA
j_gene: TRBJ1-2
abundance: once
CDR3nt: TGTGCCACCCCCCTCCCCAGGGTCGTAGCTTATGGCTACACCTTC
CDR3aa: CATPLPRVVAYGYTF

v_gene: TRBV24-1
d_gene: TRBD1
j_gene: TRBJ2-6
abundance: NA
CDR3nt: TGTGCCACCAGTGATGGGGACAGGGGGGGCCTCTCTGGGGCCAACGTCCTGACTTTC
CDR3aa: CATSDGDRGGLSGANVLTF

v_gene: TRBV4-3
d_gene: NA
j_gene: TRBJ2-7
abundance: NA
CDR3nt: TGCGCCAGCAGCCAATGGAGTGGCGGGTCGTCCTACGAGCAGTACTTC
CDR3aa: CASSQWSGGSSYEQYF

v_gene: TRBV19
d_gene: NA
j_gene: TRBJ1-1
abundance: NA
CDR3nt: TGTGCCAGTAGTATAGATGTTTGGAATCCTGAAGCTTTCTTT
CDR3aa: CASSIDVWNPEAFF

v_gene: TRBV9
d_gene: NA
j_gene: TRBJ1-1
abundance: NA
CDR3nt: TGTGCCAGCAGCGTTTCGGGGGCTAGGAACACTGAAGCTTTCTTT
CDR3aa: CASSVSGARNTEAFF

v_gene: TRBV5-1
d_gene: NA
j_gene: TRBJ1-6
abundance: NA
CDR3nt: TGCGCCAGCACTCAGGGTTTATCCTATAATTCACCCCTCCACTTT
CDR3aa: CASTQGLSYNSPLHF

v_gene: TRBV5-1
d_gene: NA
j_gene: TRBJ1-4
abundance: NA
CDR3nt: TGCGCCAGCAGCTTGGGAAGGATCGGTGAGGAACTGTTTTTT
CDR3aa: CASSLGRIGEELFF

v_gene: TRBV6-5
d_gene: TRBD1
j_gene: TRBJ2-7
abundance: NA
CDR3nt: TGTGCCAGCAGACACAGGGGGCGTAGCTACGAGCAGTACTTC
CDR3aa: CASRHRGRSYEQYF

v_gene: TRBV6-6
d_gene: NA
j_gene: TRBJ1-1
abundance: once
CDR3nt: TGTGCCAGCAGGAGGGAACGGGGAGGAACTGAAGCTTTCTTT
CDR3aa: CASRRERGGTEAFF

v_gene: TRBV30
d_gene: TRBD2
j_gene: TRBJ2-2
abundance: few
CDR3nt: TGTGCCTGGACTAGCGGGACCGGGGAGCTGTTTTTT
CDR3aa: CAWTSGTGELFF

v_gene: TRBV6-2/TRBV6-3
d_gene: TRBD2
j_gene: TRBJ2-5
abundance: NA
CDR3nt: TGTGCCAGCAGTTCCGACGTAGCGGGAGGGATACGCCAAGAGACCCAGTACTTC
CDR3aa: CASSSDVAGGIRQETQYF

v_gene: TRBV6-4
d_gene: NA
j_gene: TRBJ2-3
abundance: NA
CDR3nt: TGTGCCAGCAGTGCGGTAGCGGCAGATACGCAGTATTTT
CDR3aa: CASSAVAADTQYF